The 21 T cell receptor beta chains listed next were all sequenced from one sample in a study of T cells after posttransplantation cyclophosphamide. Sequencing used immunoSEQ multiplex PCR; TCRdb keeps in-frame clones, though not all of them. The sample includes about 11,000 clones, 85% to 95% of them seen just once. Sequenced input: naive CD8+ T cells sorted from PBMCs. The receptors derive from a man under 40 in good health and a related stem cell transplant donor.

This chain's CDR3 is CASSLVHGNNEQFF. Here the CDR3 DNA reads TGTGCCAGCAGCTTAGTACACGGGAACAATGAGCAGTTCTTC. The chain recombines TRBV7-9 with TRBJ2-1, with D maybe TRBD2 (5 bases). Between the trimmed V and J ends, which lost 1 base and 5 bases, there was a span of 9 bases. CDR1 and CDR2 from the germline V gene are SEHNR and FQNEAQ (reference sequence). This CDR3 comprises 14 residues.

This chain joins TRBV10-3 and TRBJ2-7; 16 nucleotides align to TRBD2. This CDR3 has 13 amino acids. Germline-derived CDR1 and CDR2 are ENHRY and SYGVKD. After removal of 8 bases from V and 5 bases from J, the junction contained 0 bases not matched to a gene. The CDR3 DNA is TGTGCCATCGGGACTAGCGGGGGGGACGAGCAGTACTTC. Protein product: CAIGTSGGDEQYF.

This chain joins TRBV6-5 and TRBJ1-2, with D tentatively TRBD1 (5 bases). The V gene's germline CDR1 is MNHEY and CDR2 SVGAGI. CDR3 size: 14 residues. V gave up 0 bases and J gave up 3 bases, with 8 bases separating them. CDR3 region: CASSYSLTDYGYTF. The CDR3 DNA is TGTGCCAGCAGTTACTCGCTGACAGACTATGGCTACACCTTC.

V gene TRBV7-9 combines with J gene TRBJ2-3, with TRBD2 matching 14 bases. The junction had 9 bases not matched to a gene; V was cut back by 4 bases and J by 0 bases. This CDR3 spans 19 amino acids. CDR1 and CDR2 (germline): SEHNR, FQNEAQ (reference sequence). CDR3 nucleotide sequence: TGTGCCAGCAGCTCCTCCCCGGGACTAGCGGGGGAGAGCACAGATACGCAGTATTTT. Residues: CASSSSPGLAGESTDTQYF.

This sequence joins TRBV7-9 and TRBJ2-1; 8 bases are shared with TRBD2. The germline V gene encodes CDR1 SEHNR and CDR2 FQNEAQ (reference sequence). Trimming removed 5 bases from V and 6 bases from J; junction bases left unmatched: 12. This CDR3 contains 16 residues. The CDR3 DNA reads TGTGCCAGCAGCCCCGCCGGGGCGGGGGGCGTCAATGAGCAGTTCTTC. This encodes CASSPAGAGGVNEQFF.

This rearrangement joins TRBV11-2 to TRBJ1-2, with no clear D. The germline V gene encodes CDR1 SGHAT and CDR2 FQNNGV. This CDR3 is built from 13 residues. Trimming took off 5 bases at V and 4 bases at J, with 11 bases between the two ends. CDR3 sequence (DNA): TGTGCCAGCAGCGCAGTTGAACGCTATGGCTACACCTTC. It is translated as CASSAVERYGYTF.

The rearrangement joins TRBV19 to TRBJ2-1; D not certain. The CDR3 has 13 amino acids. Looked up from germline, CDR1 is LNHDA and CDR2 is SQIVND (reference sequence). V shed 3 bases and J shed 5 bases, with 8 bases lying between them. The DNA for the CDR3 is TGTGCCAGTAGTATCCGTGGAGACAATGAGCAGTTCTTC. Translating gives CASSIRGDNEQFF.

The CDR3 nucleotides are TGCGCCAGCAGCCAAGGCGCGGGACAGGGGTTGAACACTGAAGCTTTCTTT. This codes for CASSQGAGQGLNTEAFF. This rearrangement joins TRBV4-1 to TRBJ1-1; TRBD1 aligns across 10 bases. Germline V gene lookup returns CDR1 MGHRA and CDR2 YSYEKL. V gave up 1 base and J gave up 0 bases; unmatched junction bases: 5. This CDR3 comprises 17 residues.

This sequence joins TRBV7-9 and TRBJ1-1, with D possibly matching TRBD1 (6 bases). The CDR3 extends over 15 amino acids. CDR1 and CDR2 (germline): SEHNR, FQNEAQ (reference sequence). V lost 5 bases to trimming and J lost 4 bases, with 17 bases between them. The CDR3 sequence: CASSPPSGVSTEAFF. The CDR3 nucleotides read TGTGCCAGCAGCCCTCCGTCAGGGGTTAGCACTGAAGCTTTCTTT.

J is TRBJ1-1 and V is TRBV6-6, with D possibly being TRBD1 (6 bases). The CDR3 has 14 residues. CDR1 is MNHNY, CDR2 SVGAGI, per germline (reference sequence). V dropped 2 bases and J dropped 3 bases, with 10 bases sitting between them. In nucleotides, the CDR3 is TGTGCCAGCAGTTACCTCGGACAGTACACTGAAGCTTTCTTT. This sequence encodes CASSYLGQYTEAFF.

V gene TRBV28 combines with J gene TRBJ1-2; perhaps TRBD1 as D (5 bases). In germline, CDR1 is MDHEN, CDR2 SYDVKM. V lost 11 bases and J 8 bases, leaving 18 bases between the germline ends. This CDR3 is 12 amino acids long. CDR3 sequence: CASAGRAGGYTF. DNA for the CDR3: TGTGCCTCAGCGGGCAGGGCTGGGGGCTACACCTTC.

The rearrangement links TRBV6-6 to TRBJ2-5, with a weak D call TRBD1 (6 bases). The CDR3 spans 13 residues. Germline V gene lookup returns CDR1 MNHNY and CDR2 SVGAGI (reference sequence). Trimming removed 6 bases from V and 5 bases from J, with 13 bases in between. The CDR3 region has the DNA TGTGCCAGCAGAACCCAGGGGTGGGAGACCCAGTACTTC. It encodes CASRTQGWETQYF.

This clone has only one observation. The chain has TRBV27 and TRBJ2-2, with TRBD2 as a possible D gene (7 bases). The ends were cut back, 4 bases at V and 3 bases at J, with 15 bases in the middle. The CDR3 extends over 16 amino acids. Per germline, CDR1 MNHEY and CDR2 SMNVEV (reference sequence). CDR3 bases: TGTGCCAGCAGTTCGGGGGCGGGGGTGTACACCGGGGAGCTGTTTTTT. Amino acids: CASSSGAGVYTGELFF.

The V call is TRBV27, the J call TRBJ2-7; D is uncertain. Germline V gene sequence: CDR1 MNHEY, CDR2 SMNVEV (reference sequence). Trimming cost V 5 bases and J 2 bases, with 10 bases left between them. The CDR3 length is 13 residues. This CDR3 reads CASSIRLPYEQYF. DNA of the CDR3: TGTGCCAGCAGTATCCGCCTACCCTACGAGCAGTACTTC.

DNA of the CDR3: TGCGCCAGCAGTCCGACGACAGTGGCTTTCTTT. Its protein is CASSPTTVAFF. V usage is TRBV23-1 and J usage is TRBJ1-1; possibly TRBD1 for D (5 bases). TRBV23-1 is labeled an ORF, and its function is uncertain. This CDR3 has 11 residues. V was shortened by 4 bases and J by 11 bases, with 11 bases between the two germline ends.

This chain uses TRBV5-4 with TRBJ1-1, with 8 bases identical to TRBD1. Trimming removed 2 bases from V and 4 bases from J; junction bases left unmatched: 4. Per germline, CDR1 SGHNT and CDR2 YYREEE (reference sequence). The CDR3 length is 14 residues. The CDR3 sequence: CASSFSTGGTEAFF. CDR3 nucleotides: TGTGCCAGCAGCTTTAGTACAGGGGGCACTGAAGCTTTCTTT. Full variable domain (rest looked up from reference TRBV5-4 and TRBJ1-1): ETGVTQSPTHLIKTRGQQVTLRCSSQSGHNTVSWYQQALGQGPQFIFQYYREEENGRGNFPPRFSGLQFPNYSSELNVNALELDDSALYLCASSFSTGGTEAFFGQGTRLTVV.

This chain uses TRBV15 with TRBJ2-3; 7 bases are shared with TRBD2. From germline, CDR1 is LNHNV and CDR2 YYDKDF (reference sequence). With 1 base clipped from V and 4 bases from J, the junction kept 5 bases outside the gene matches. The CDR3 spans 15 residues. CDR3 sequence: CATSRGRGEADTQYF. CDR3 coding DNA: TGTGCCACCAGCAGAGGTCGGGGGGAGGCAGATACGCAGTATTTT.

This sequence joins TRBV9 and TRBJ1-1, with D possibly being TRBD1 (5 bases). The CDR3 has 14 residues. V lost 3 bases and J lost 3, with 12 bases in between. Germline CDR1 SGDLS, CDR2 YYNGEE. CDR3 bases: TGTGCCAGCAGCGGGGGGAGGAGGGACACTGAAGCTTTCTTT. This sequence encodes CASSGGRRDTEAFF.

CDR3 residues: CASSLGGSGNTIYF. Here the CDR3 DNA reads TGTGCCAGCAGCTTAGGAGGCTCTGGAAACACCATATATTTT. This chain uses TRBV7-9 with TRBJ1-3; D call uncertain. V was pared by 1 base and J by 0 bases, with 4 bases between. CDR1 is SEHNR and CDR2 is FQNEAQ in the germline V gene (reference sequence). The CDR3 runs to 14 residues.

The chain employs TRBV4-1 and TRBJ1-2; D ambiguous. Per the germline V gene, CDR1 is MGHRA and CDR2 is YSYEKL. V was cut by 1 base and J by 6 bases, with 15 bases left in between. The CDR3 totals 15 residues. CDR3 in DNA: TGCGCCAGCAGCCAAGGTCCACGGCTGAGGGATGGCTACACCTTC. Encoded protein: CASSQGPRLRDGYTF.

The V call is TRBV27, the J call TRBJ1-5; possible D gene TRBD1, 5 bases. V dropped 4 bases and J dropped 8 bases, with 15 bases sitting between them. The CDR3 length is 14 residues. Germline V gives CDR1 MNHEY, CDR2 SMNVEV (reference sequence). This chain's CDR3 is CASSSGGAVEPQHF. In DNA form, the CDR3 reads TGTGCCAGCAGTTCGGGAGGGGCCGTAGAGCCCCAGCATTTT.